A single sample gave rise to the 10 T cell receptor beta chains below, sequenced in a study of T cell repertoires in cytomegalovirus infection. TCRdb independently ran MiXCR on the reads; one entry per CDR3 protein. The table shows approximately 70,000 distinct CDR3 sequences, with approximately 3.6% occurring only once. Material for sequencing was PBMCs. The receptors were sampled from a human donor in good health (CMV status not recorded). Some clones in this sample may be carry-over from other donors' samples.

This clonotype was detected ten times or more. The gene calls are TRBV7-8 and TRBJ2-1, with 8 nucleotides matching TRBD1. CDR1 and CDR2 from the germline V gene are SGHVS and FQNEAQ. V shed 5 bases and J 2 bases; nucleotides not matched to a gene: 11. The CDR3 spans 17 residues. CDR3 sequence: CASSAKHGQGAYNEQFF. In nucleotides, the CDR3 is TGTGCCAGCAGCGCAAAGCATGGACAGGGAGCCTACAATGAGCAGTTCTTC.

The sample holds many counts of this clonotype. The chain's CDR3 is CASSLTGGEQFF. CDR3 nucleotides: TGTGCCAGCAGCTTAACGGGCGGTGAGCAGTTCTTC. V usage is TRBV7-3 and J usage is TRBJ2-1, with D uncertain. The CDR3 covers 12 residues. V shed 0 bases and J shed 9 bases, with 6 bases lying between them. Germline loops: CDR1 SGHTA, CDR2 FQGTGA. Full variable domain (rest looked up from reference TRBV7-3 and TRBJ2-1): GAGVSQTPSNKVTEKGKYVELRCDPISGHTALYWYRQSLGQGPEFLIYFQGTGAADDSGLPNDRFFAVRPEGSVSTLKIQRTERGDSAVYLCASSLTGGEQFFGPGTRLTVL.

This clonotype was seen many times. The chain carries TRBV7-8 and TRBJ2-1, with D maybe TRBD2 (5 bases). The CDR3 totals 14 residues. CDR1 and CDR2 from the germline V gene are SGHVS and FQNEAQ. V lost 1 base and J 4 bases, leaving 8 bases between the germline ends. CDR3 nucleotides: TGTGCCAGCAGCTTAGTTCGGGGATACAATGAGCAGTTCTTC. Translating it yields CASSLVRGYNEQFF.

At least ten counts were recorded for this clonotype. V gene TRBV6-8 combines with J gene TRBJ2-1, with 13 bases aligning to TRBD2. Per germline, CDR1 MNHGY and CDR2 SAAAGT. V dropped 6 bases and J dropped 9; count of bases not matched to a gene: 5. CDR3 size: 14 residues. CDR3: CASRLAGGPLEQFF. CDR3 sequence (DNA): TGTGCCAGCAGACTAGCGGGAGGGCCCCTTGAGCAGTTCTTC.

In this sample, this clonotype turned up many times. The chain links TRBV7-8 to TRBJ1-2; D gene uncertain. The V end lost 5 bases, the J end lost 4 bases, and 14 bases lay between the germline ends. The germline CDR1 and CDR2 sequences are SGHVS and FQNEAQ. This CDR3 has 14 residues. CDR3 bases: TGTGCCAGCAGCCCAGAGGGCTGGAGCTATGGCTACACCTTC. This encodes CASSPEGWSYGYTF.

This clonotype occurred many times. The chain joins TRBV7-8 to TRBJ2-3; 10 bases fit TRBD2. CDR1 and CDR2 from the germline V gene are SGHVS and FQNEAQ. The J segment lost 2 bases and the V segment lost 5 bases, leaving 10 bases of the junction unmatched. CDR3 size: 17 residues. The CDR3 protein is CASSPIGSGRFTDTQYF. CDR3 nucleotides: TGTGCCAGCAGCCCTATCGGTAGCGGGAGGTTCACAGATACGCAGTATTTT. Using reference TRBV7-8 and TRBJ2-3 for the parts outside the CDR3, the full variable domain is GAGVSQSPRYKVAKRGQDVALRCDPISGHVSLFWYQQALGQGPEFLTYFQNEAQLDKSGLPSDRFFAERPEGSVSTLKIQRTQQEDSAVYLCASSPIGSGRFTDTQYFGPGTRLTVL.

The sample holds many counts of this clonotype. V gene TRBV7-2 combines with J gene TRBJ2-2; TRBD2 agrees at 11 bases. V lost 3 bases to trimming and J lost 5 bases; unmatched junction nucleotides: 11. The CDR3 covers 18 residues. CDR1 and CDR2 from the germline V gene are SGHTA and FQGNSA. CDR3 nucleotides: TGTGCCAGCAGCTTGGATGGCCTAGCGGGAGGAGGAACCGGGGAGCTGTTTTTT. It specifies CASSLDGLAGGGTGELFF. Together with reference TRBV7-2 and TRBJ2-2, the CDR3 gives the full variable domain: GAGVSQSPSNKVTEKGKDVELRCDPISGHTALYWYRQSLGQGLEFLIYFQGNSAPDKSGLPSDRFSAERTGGSVSTLTIQRTQQEDSAVYLCASSLDGLAGGGTGELFFGEGSRLTVL.

The CDR3 reads CSAPLAGGPDTQYF. Written as DNA, the CDR3 is TGCAGTGCTCCACTAGCGGGGGGCCCAGATACGCAGTATTTT. This chain joins TRBV20-1 and TRBJ2-3, with 12 bases that match TRBD2. Looked up from germline, CDR1 is DFQATT and CDR2 is SNEGSKA (reference sequence). This CDR3 has 14 residues. Unmatched junction bases numbered 4, after V lost 5 bases and J lost 4 bases.

Many counts were recorded for this clonotype. This chain connects TRBV6-5 to TRBJ2-3; D ambiguous. The CDR3 is 16 residues long. V lost 0 bases, J lost 1 base, and 11 bases lay in between. Germline loops: CDR1 MNHEY, CDR2 SVGAGI. The CDR3 region has the DNA TGTGCCAGCAGTTACTCGATCGGTCAGGGCACAGATACGCAGTATTTT. Translating gives CASSYSIGQGTDTQYF.

In this sample, this clonotype turned up many times. The J gene is TRBJ2-6, the V gene TRBV6-2 or TRBV6-3, with 7 bases lining up with TRBD1. J lost 0 bases, V lost 10 bases, and 15 bases had no gene match. The CDR3 is made up of 18 amino acids. Germline lookup yields CDR1 MNHEY and CDR2 SVGEGT. This CDR3 reads CATESPGQLPSGANVLTF. In DNA form, the CDR3 reads TGTGCCACCGAAAGTCCGGGACAGCTTCCCTCTGGGGCCAACGTCCTGACTTTC.